Presented here are 18 T cell receptor beta chains from one specimen sequenced in a study of human T cells and chemical hapten exposure. Time point denoted: pre-sensitization, week 0. Treatment denoted: therapeutic diphenylcyclopropenone sensitization with weekly scalp DPC. MiXCR, applied by TCRdb to the RACE reads, yields one record per CDR3 protein. The repertoire includes around 60,000 distinct CDR3 sequences, about 6.7% of them detected once, and 1.5% to 2% sits in the top ten. The source was whole blood, collected in connection with sensitization to the hapten diphenylcyclopropenone (DPC). The receptors shown here come from a woman aged 30 to 39 with alopecia areata. Some clones in this sample may be carry-over from other donors' samples.

This clonotype appeared a few times. The rearrangement uses TRBV29-1 and TRBJ2-3; 10 bases align to TRBD2. This CDR3 is built from 15 residues. The germline CDR1 and CDR2 sequences are SQVTM and ANQGSEA. J was trimmed by 3 bases and V by 3 bases; bases with no gene match: 6. The CDR3 DNA is TGCAGCGTTGAGCTAGCGGGGGTGGGAACAGATACGCAGTATTTT. Translating gives CSVELAGVGTDTQYF.

This clonotype was detected ten times or more. V usage is TRBV5-5 and J usage is TRBJ1-2; TRBD1 agrees at 8 bases. CDR3 length: 15 amino acids. V lost 1 base and J lost 6; bases outside the gene matches: 8. Germline CDR1 reads SGHKS; CDR2 reads YYEKEE (reference sequence). This CDR3 reads CASSLSPGGLDGYTF. The CDR3, as DNA: TGTGCCAGCAGCTTGTCCCCAGGGGGCCTGGATGGCTACACCTTC.

This clonotype was recorded at least ten times. The chain recombines TRBV30 with TRBJ2-5; TRBD1 might be the D (6 bases). CDR1 is GTSNPN, CDR2 SVGIG, per germline (reference sequence). The germline V and J ends were trimmed by 3 bases and 4 bases, with 18 bases remaining between them. The CDR3 runs to 15 residues. The CDR3 nucleotides are TGTGCCTGGAGCCCCATACAGGGACGGGGAGAGACCCAGTACTTC. Amino acids: CAWSPIQGRGETQYF.

The sample holds many counts of this clonotype. V is TRBV30 and J is TRBJ1-5; the D gene is possibly TRBD1 (5 bases). V lost 2 bases to trimming and J lost 8 bases, with 13 bases between them. Germline V gene lookup returns CDR1 GTSNPN and CDR2 SVGIG (reference sequence). The CDR3 is 13 residues long. The CDR3 loop is CAWSMSGFEPQHF. The CDR3 bases are TGTGCCTGGAGTATGTCAGGGTTTGAGCCCCAGCATTTT.

The V and J genes are TRBV19 and TRBJ1-2; D uncertain. The CDR3 has 13 amino acids. CDR1 and CDR2 (germline): LNHDA, SQIVND (reference sequence). V was clipped by 11 bases and J by 4 bases, with 17 bases between them. The CDR3 loop reads CASRGGQLYGYTF. In nucleotides, the CDR3 is TGTGCCTCCCGGGGAGGCCAGCTCTATGGCTACACCTTC.

The table lists this clonotype with many counts. V gene TRBV12-3 or TRBV12-4 combines with J gene TRBJ1-1, with D possibly matching TRBD1 (6 bases). Trimming removed 8 bases from V and 0 bases from J, with 7 bases in between. This CDR3 contains 12 residues. CDR3 sequence: CASWTVNTEAFF. CDR3 sequence (DNA): TGTGCCAGCTGGACAGTGAACACTGAAGCTTTCTTT.

This clonotype occurred many times. This chain joins TRBV7-2 and TRBJ2-1; TRBD1 might be the D (6 bases). CDR1 and CDR2 (germline): SGHTA, FQGNSA. The length of the CDR3 is 17 residues. Trimming pared 5 bases from V and 0 bases from J, leaving 17 bases between. The CDR3: CASSPRGGQFSYNEQFF. DNA for the CDR3: TGTGCCAGCAGCCCCCGTGGGGGCCAATTCTCCTACAATGAGCAGTTCTTC.

This clonotype was picked up many times. V usage is TRBV7-6 and J usage is TRBJ2-3, with 13 bases lining up with TRBD2. Germline CDR1 and CDR2: SGHVS and FNYEAQ. The CDR3 spans 16 residues. V trimming: 3 bases; J trimming: 4 bases; junction bases outside the gene matches: 4. For the CDR3, the DNA is TGTGCCAGCAGCTTCGGACTAGCGGGGGCACCAGATACGCAGTATTTT. This encodes CASSFGLAGAPDTQYF.

This clonotype was seen ten or more times. The chain has TRBV12-3 or TRBV12-4 and TRBJ1-3, with 8 bases matching TRBD1. CDR3 length equals 16 residues. The trim removed 7 bases at V and 0 bases at J, leaving 8 bases unmatched. CDR3 sequence reads: CASNRDRRYSGNTIYF. For the CDR3, the DNA is TGTGCCAGCAACCGGGACAGGAGATACTCTGGAAACACCATATATTTT.

This clonotype was counted many times. This chain joins TRBV7-3 and TRBJ1-1; 7 positions match TRBD1. The V gene end was trimmed by 8 bases and the J gene end by 4 bases; junction bases not matched to a gene: 13. From germline, CDR1 is SGHTA and CDR2 FQGTGA. The CDR3 spans 15 residues. The CDR3 DNA reads as TGTGCCAGCGAGGGGTTGGCTTACAGGGGCACTGAAGCTTTCTTT. Amino acid sequence: CASEGLAYRGTEAFF.

This clonotype was found many times. The J gene is TRBJ2-7, the V gene TRBV6-5; perhaps TRBD1 as D (6 bases). The CDR3 totals 15 residues. Germline V CDR1 and CDR2: MNHEY, SVGAGI. Trimming removed 0 bases from V and 0 bases from J, with 9 bases in between. The CDR3 DNA follows: TGTGCCAGCAGTTACTCGTTACAGGGCTCCTACGAGCAGTACTTC. Translation gives CASSYSLQGSYEQYF.

This clonotype has at least ten counts. The chain joins TRBV7-9 to TRBJ1-1; 7 bases align to TRBD1. The V gene's germline CDR1 is SEHNR and CDR2 FQNEAQ (reference sequence). CDR3 length: 16 residues. The junction had 11 bases not matched to a gene; V was cut back by 6 bases and J by 1 base. CDR3 DNA: TGTGCCAGCAGACAACTTAGGGGGCGACCGAACACTGAAGCTTTCTTT. Its protein is CASRQLRGRPNTEAFF.

The chain combines TRBV11-2 with TRBJ2-3, with 13 bases aligning to TRBD2. In germline, CDR1 is SGHAT, CDR2 FQNNGV. CDR3 size: 17 residues. V lost 2 bases and J lost 6; bases outside the gene matches: 8. CDR3 residues: CASSLTSGGAAYDTQYF. The DNA for the CDR3 is TGTGCCAGCAGCTTAACTAGCGGGGGGGCCGCGTATGATACGCAGTATTTT.

The sample holds many counts of this clonotype. The chain employs TRBV6-5 and TRBJ1-4; 7 bases align to TRBD1. Unmatched junction bases numbered 10, after V lost 4 bases and J lost 11 bases. CDR1 and CDR2 (germline): MNHEY, SVGAGI. The CDR3 consists of 14 residues. CDR3 loop: CASSLGGTAGKLFF. The CDR3 DNA sequence: TGTGCCAGCAGTTTGGGGGGGACAGCAGGGAAACTGTTTTTT.

V gene TRBV7-9 combines with J gene TRBJ2-3; D not resolved. Trimming removed 1 base at V and 1 base at J, with 9 bases between. Germline CDR1 SEHNR, CDR2 FQNEAQ (reference sequence). The CDR3 sequence is 15 residues long. In nucleotides, the CDR3 is TGTGCCAGCAGCTTAGAGGCATTCGGCACAGATACGCAGTATTTT. Its protein is CASSLEAFGTDTQYF.

This clonotype was counted a few times. The rearrangement uses TRBV12-3 or TRBV12-4 and TRBJ1-2, with D hard to call. The CDR3 spans 13 residues. Trimming cost V 1 base and J 8 bases, with 11 bases left between them. CDR3 loop: CASSLGAVGGYTF. CDR3 nucleotide sequence: TGTGCCAGCAGTTTAGGGGCCGTAGGCGGCTACACCTTC.

The chain is built from TRBV3-1 and TRBJ1-5; the D gene is possibly TRBD1 (6 bases). The V and J ends lost 1 base and 2 bases respectively, with 15 bases between them. This CDR3 comprises 17 residues. Looked up from germline, CDR1 is LGHDT and CDR2 is YNNKEL (reference sequence). As DNA, the CDR3 is TGTGCCAGCAGCCAAGCAACAGGGAGAGGAGGCAATCAGCCCCAGCATTTT. Translated, it gives CASSQATGRGGNQPQHF. The full variable domain, its missing parts supplied by reference TRBV3-1 and TRBJ1-5, is DTAVSQTPKYLVTQMGNDKSIKCEQNLGHDTMYWYKQDSKKFLKIMFSYNNKELIINETVPNRFSPKSPDKAHLNLHINSLELGDSAVYFCASSQATGRGGNQPQHFGDGTRLSIL.

Many counts were recorded for this clonotype. V usage is TRBV12-3 or TRBV12-4 and J usage is TRBJ2-3; 8 positions match TRBD1. The CDR3 contains 13 residues. J was trimmed by 6 bases and V by 6 bases; bases with no gene match: 5. CDR3 DNA sequence: TGTGCCAGCAGCCCATACAGGGGGGATACGCAGTATTTT. This encodes CASSPYRGDTQYF.